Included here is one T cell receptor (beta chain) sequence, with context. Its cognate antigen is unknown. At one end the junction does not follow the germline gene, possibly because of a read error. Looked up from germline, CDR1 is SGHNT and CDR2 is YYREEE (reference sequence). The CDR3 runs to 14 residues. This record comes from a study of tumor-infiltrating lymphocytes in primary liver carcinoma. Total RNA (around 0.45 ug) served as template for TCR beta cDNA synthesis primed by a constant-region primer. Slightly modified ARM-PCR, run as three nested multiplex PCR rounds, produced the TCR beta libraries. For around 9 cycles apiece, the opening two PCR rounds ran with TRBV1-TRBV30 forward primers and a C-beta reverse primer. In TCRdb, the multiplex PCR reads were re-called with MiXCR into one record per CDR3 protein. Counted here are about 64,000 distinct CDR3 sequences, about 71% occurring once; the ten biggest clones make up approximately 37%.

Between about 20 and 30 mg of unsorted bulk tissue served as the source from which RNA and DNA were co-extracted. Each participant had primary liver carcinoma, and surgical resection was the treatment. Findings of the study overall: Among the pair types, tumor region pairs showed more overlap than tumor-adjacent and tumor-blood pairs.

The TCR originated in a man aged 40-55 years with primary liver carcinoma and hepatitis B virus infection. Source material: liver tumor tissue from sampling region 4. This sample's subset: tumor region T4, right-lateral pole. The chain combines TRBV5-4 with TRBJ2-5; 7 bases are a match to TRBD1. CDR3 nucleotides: TGTTCCAGCAGCGCGGCAGGGGGTCAAGAGACCCAGTACTTC. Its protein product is CSSSAAGGQETQYF.